The 11 T cell receptor beta chains given below trace back to one sample, sequenced in a study of T cells in localized non-small cell lung cancer. This table comes from immunoSEQ multiplex PCR, and its TCRdb copy is limited to in-frame clones, with some not included. The table records roughly 23,000 clones, 85% to 90% of them present only once. The starting material was peripheral blood, obtained before any cancer treatment. These receptors all come from a male donor aged 60 or over with stage I lung adenocarcinoma.

The chain carries TRBV27 and TRBJ1-1; 8 bases match TRBD1. The CDR3 is 14 residues long. Germline V lookup: CDR1 MNHEY, CDR2 SMNVEV (reference sequence). Trimming took 7 bases from V and 2 from J; bases not matched to a gene: 6. The CDR3 here is CASKRTGKNTEAFF. The CDR3 DNA reads as TGTGCCAGCAAGAGGACAGGGAAAAACACTGAAGCTTTCTTT.

The V and J genes are TRBV5-1 and TRBJ1-1, with 9 bases identical to TRBD1. Germline V lookup: CDR1 SGHRS, CDR2 YFSETQ. The CDR3 length is 13 residues. The V gene end was trimmed by 0 bases and the J gene end by 11 bases; junction bases not matched to a gene: 5. The CDR3 DNA reads as TGCGCCAGCAGCTTGGATGGGACAGGGAATGCTTTCTTT. This encodes CASSLDGTGNAFF. The full variable domain, rest sourced from reference TRBV5-1 and TRBJ1-1, is KAGVTQTPRYLIKTRGQQVTLSCSPISGHRSVSWYQQTPGQGLQFLFEYFSETQRNKGNFPGRFSGRQFSNSRSEMNVSTLELGDSALYLCASSLDGTGNAFFGQGTRLTVV.

The chain has TRBV25-1 and TRBJ2-1, with D perhaps matching TRBD2 (5 bases). V gave up 9 bases and J gave up 1 base, with 13 bases separating them. In germline, CDR1 is MGHDK, CDR2 SYGVNS. The CDR3 sequence is 14 residues long. This CDR3 is CASSEVGSYNEQFF. The CDR3 region has the DNA TGTGCCAGTAGCGAGGTCGGTTCCTACAATGAGCAGTTCTTC.

Regarding this clone: The sample holds other DNA sequences that translate to the same CDR3. V is TRBV18 and J is TRBJ1-1, with D possibly TRBD1 on 6 matching bases. Per the germline V gene, CDR1 is KGHSH and CDR2 is LQKENI. Trimming pared 2 bases from V and 1 base from J, leaving 8 bases between. The CDR3 totals 14 residues. As DNA, the CDR3 is TGTGCCAGCTCACCATCGACAGGGAACACTGAAGCTTTCTTT. This translates into CASSPSTGNTEAFF.

This clone was detected only a few times. V and J are TRBV4-3 and TRBJ2-7; 10 bases fit TRBD1. CDR3 length: 15 residues. After removal of 3 bases from V and 9 bases from J, the junction contained 11 bases not matched to a gene. Germline CDR1 and CDR2: LGHNA and YSLEER. This chain's CDR3 is CASSQGLGQGIGQYF. CDR3 nucleotides: TGCGCCAGCAGCCAGGGGTTGGGACAGGGGATCGGGCAGTACTTC.

The CDR3 spells CASSSTGTSGPTDTQYF. The CDR3 DNA sequence: TGTGCCAGCAGCTCTACCGGGACTAGCGGCCCCACAGATACGCAGTATTTT. V is TRBV7-3 and J is TRBJ2-3, with 11 bases that match TRBD2. The CDR3 has 17 residues. The V segment lost 4 bases and the J segment 2 bases; nucleotides outside the gene matches: 8. Per the germline V gene, CDR1 is SGHTA and CDR2 is FQGTGA.

This chain connects TRBV5-1 to TRBJ1-4; maybe TRBD1 (6 bases). The CDR3 sequence is 16 residues long. Looked up from germline, CDR1 is SGHRS and CDR2 is YFSETQ. The V end lost 0 bases, the J end lost 0 bases, and 9 bases lay between the germline ends. CDR3 sequence: CASSLEGVTTNEKLFF. CDR3 sequence (DNA): TGCGCCAGCAGCTTGGAGGGGGTAACAACTAATGAAAAACTGTTTTTT.

For this clone: A read error may account for a junction end that differs from germline. The V and J genes are TRBV29-1 and TRBJ2-1; D ambiguous. CDR1 and CDR2 from the germline V gene are SQVTM and ANQGSEA. The CDR3 length is 13 residues. CDR3 sequence (DNA): TGCAGCGCTGAAACGGTCTCCTACAATGAGCAGTTCTTC. It encodes CSAETVSYNEQFF.

The gene calls are TRBV18 and TRBJ1-1; D is ambiguous. V shed 2 bases and J shed 0 bases, with 4 bases lying between them. The germline gives CDR1 KGHSH, CDR2 LQKENI. The CDR3 is 13 amino acids. CDR3 protein: CASSPELNTEAFF. Written as DNA, the CDR3 is TGTGCCAGCTCACCAGAGTTGAACACTGAAGCTTTCTTT.

The chain combines TRBV18 with TRBJ1-1; D is unresolved. The germline CDR1 and CDR2 sequences are KGHSH and LQKENI. This CDR3 spans 15 amino acids. V shed 5 bases and J shed 4 bases, with 17 bases lying between them. CDR3 sequence reads: CASSELEGWGTEAFF. Written as DNA, the CDR3 is TGTGCCAGCTCAGAGTTGGAAGGGTGGGGCACTGAAGCTTTCTTT. The full variable domain, with the rest looked up from reference TRBV18 and TRBJ1-1, is NAGVMQNPRHLVRRRGQEARLRCSPMKGHSHVYWYRQLPEEGLKFMVYLQKENIIDESGMPKERFSAEFPKEGPSILRIQQVVRGDSAAYFCASSELEGWGTEAFFGQGTRLTVV.

V is TRBV28 and J is TRBJ1-5; maybe TRBD1 (6 bases). This CDR3 is built from 15 residues. Trimming removed 5 bases from V and 7 bases from J, with 18 bases in between. Germline V gene data show CDR1 as MDHEN and CDR2 as SYDVKM. As DNA, the CDR3 is TGTGCCAGCAGTCGAAATCCAGGGGAGGGCCAGCCCCAGCATTTT. Encoded protein: CASSRNPGEGQPQHF.